These 23 T cell receptor beta chains were all obtained from the same sample, sequenced in a study of cytomegalovirus exposure and HLA in healthy donors. PCR was performed using 60 Vbeta and 13 Jbeta primers. Here immunoSEQ multiplex PCR was the method, and the copy in TCRdb shows in-frame clones only, minus some. The profile shows around 170,000 clones, roughly 80% of them singletons. Sequencing was performed on PBMCs. These receptors were obtained from a man between 45 and 60 years old in good health and CMV-seronegative.

V usage is TRBV7-2 and J usage is TRBJ1-3; no clear D. This CDR3 region has 14 residues. The V and J ends lost 5 bases and 4 bases respectively, with 12 bases between them. Per the germline V gene, CDR1 is SGHTA and CDR2 is FQGNSA. The CDR3 is CASSQAPGGNTIYF. CDR3 DNA sequence: TGTGCCAGCAGCCAAGCCCCGGGGGGAAACACCATATATTTT.

The V call is TRBV11-3, the J call TRBJ2-5; the D is unclear. The J call may be incorrect, as the DNA end agrees better with TRBJ2-7. This CDR3 region has 17 residues. CDR1 is SGHNT and CDR2 is YENEEA in the germline V gene. As DNA, the CDR3 is TGTGCCAGCAGCTTAGGGGCCAAGACGTCTGGCGACTACGAGCAGTACTTC. The encoded protein is CASSLGAKTSGDYEQYF.

The CDR3 region is CASKDRGDQPQHF. Here the CDR3 DNA reads TGTGCCAGCAAGGACAGGGGAGATCAGCCCCAGCATTTT. The genes are TRBV27 and TRBJ1-5; 9 nucleotides align to TRBD1. With 7 bases clipped from V and 5 bases from J, the junction kept 3 bases outside the gene matches. The CDR3 covers 13 residues. Per germline, CDR1 MNHEY and CDR2 SMNVEV (reference sequence).

The chain links TRBV2 to TRBJ2-7; D may be TRBD1 (6 bases). Germline CDR1 and CDR2: SNHLY and FYNNEI. The CDR3 spans 15 residues. V shed 6 bases and J shed 2 bases, with 17 bases lying between them. As DNA, the CDR3 is TGTGCCAGCAGGGAGGACAGAAGAAGGGCCTACGAGCAGTACTTC. Protein product: CASREDRRRAYEQYF.

This rearrangement joins TRBV7-7 to TRBJ2-5; 8 nucleotides align to TRBD2. The germline V gene has CDR1 SSHAT and CDR2 FNYEAQ (reference sequence). The length of the CDR3 is 13 residues. J lost 4 bases, V lost 3 bases, and 1 base had no gene match. CDR3 sequence reads: CASSFGLAETQYF. The CDR3 bases are TGTGCCAGCAGCTTCGGACTAGCAGAGACCCAGTACTTC.

The V call is TRBV2, the J call TRBJ2-5, with 8 bases aligning to TRBD2. V gave up 7 bases and J gave up 4 bases; unmatched junction bases: 14. Germline CDR1 reads SNHLY; CDR2 reads FYNNEI. The CDR3 is 16 residues long. The CDR3 DNA is TGTGCCAGCATTCAGATTGGACTAGCTGGTCGAGAGACCCAGTACTTC. Its translation is CASIQIGLAGRETQYF.

V and J are TRBV9 and TRBJ2-7; the D is unclear. Trimming removed 0 bases at V and 0 bases at J, with 10 bases between. Germline CDR1 and CDR2: SGDLS and YYNGEE. The CDR3 consists of 15 residues. The CDR3 here is CASSVAPVSSYEQYF. CDR3 in DNA: TGTGCCAGCAGCGTAGCTCCGGTAAGCTCCTACGAGCAGTACTTC.

In its sample, this clone was seen a few times. V gene TRBV7-2 combines with J gene TRBJ2-6, with D possibly being TRBD1 (5 bases). The CDR3 consists of 18 residues. Germline V gene sequence: CDR1 SGHTA, CDR2 FQGNSA. V was shortened by 0 bases and J by 0 bases, with 12 bases between the two germline ends. The CDR3 sequence: CASSLAGRALSGANVLTF. CDR3 in DNA: TGTGCCAGCAGCTTAGCTGGCAGGGCCCTCTCTGGGGCCAACGTCCTGACTTTC.

About this clone: Other nucleotide sequences in the sample specify the same CDR3. The rearrangement joins TRBV4-2 to TRBJ2-1; the match to TRBD1 covers 10 bases. V shed 1 base and J 0 bases; nucleotides not matched to a gene: 9. Germline assignment: CDR1 LGHNA and CDR2 YNFKEQ. The CDR3 consists of 19 residues. CDR3 residues: CASSQGGGQGSPSYNEQFF. The CDR3 region has the DNA TGTGCCAGCAGCCAAGGGGGGGGACAGGGGTCTCCCTCCTACAATGAGCAGTTCTTC.

The chain is built from TRBV9 and TRBJ2-7; TRBD2 matches 10 bases. Germline-derived CDR1 and CDR2 are SGDLS and YYNGEE. Trimming took 5 bases from V and 1 from J; bases not matched to a gene: 6. This CDR3 has 15 residues. CDR3 sequence reads: CASSPSGGGSYEQYF. CDR3 coding DNA: TGTGCCAGCAGTCCCAGCGGGGGGGGGTCCTACGAGCAGTACTTC. Full variable domain (outside the CDR3, taken from reference TRBV9 and TRBJ2-7): DSGVTQTPKHLITATGQRVTLRCSPRSGDLSVYWYQQSLDQGLQFLIQYYNGEERAKGNILERFSAQQFPDLHSELNLSSLELGDSALYFCASSPSGGGSYEQYFGPGTRLTVT.

This clone has just one count. The rearrangement uses TRBV9 and TRBJ2-1; 9 bases fit TRBD1. Losses at the gene ends were 3 bases for V and 8 bases for J; bases not matched to a gene: 3. CDR3 length: 13 amino acids. The germline V gene encodes CDR1 SGDLS and CDR2 YYNGEE. The CDR3 DNA is TGTGCCAGCAGCGAACAGGGGGCCGATGAGCAGTTCTTC. Its protein product is CASSEQGADEQFF. The complete variable domain, with remaining parts taken from reference TRBV9 and TRBJ2-1, reads DSGVTQTPKHLITATGQRVTLRCSPRSGDLSVYWYQQSLDQGLQFLIQYYNGEERAKGNILERFSAQQFPDLHSELNLSSLELGDSALYFCASSEQGADEQFFGPGTRLTVL.

This chain uses TRBV9 with TRBJ2-5; D might be TRBD2 (5 bases). The germline gives CDR1 SGDLS, CDR2 YYNGEE. The CDR3 covers 15 residues. V was clipped by 4 bases and J by 4 bases, with 17 bases between them. CDR3 residues: CASSPGLLSGETQYF. For the CDR3, the DNA is TGTGCCAGCAGCCCGGGGTTGTTAAGCGGAGAGACCCAGTACTTC.

This clone was seen more than once but under ten times. The rearrangement links TRBV11-2 to TRBJ2-7, with 8 positions matching TRBD1. V shed 0 bases, J shed 2 bases, and the junction held 6 bases outside the gene matches. From germline, CDR1 is SGHAT and CDR2 FQNNGV. CDR3 length equals 16 residues. The chain's CDR3 is CASSLDGQGGTYEQYF. The CDR3 DNA is TGTGCCAGCAGCTTAGACGGACAGGGAGGAACCTACGAGCAGTACTTC.

This clone was counted only a few times. The chain couples TRBV4-3 to TRBJ1-6; D unresolved. Trimming left V 5 bases short and J 3 bases short, with 8 bases between. The germline gives CDR1 LGHNA, CDR2 YSLEER. The CDR3 contains 14 residues. The CDR3: CASSGQSYNSPLHF. The CDR3 bases are TGCGCCAGCAGCGGGCAGAGCTATAATTCACCCCTCCACTTT.

The rearrangement joins TRBV11-2 to TRBJ2-7; 9 bases map to TRBD1. The V and J ends lost 1 base and 6 bases, in that order; junction bases with no gene match: 4. The CDR3 length is 14 residues. Germline CDR1 reads SGHAT; CDR2 reads FQNNGV. CDR3 coding DNA: TGTGCCAGCAGCTTAGGGACAGGGGTGCTCGAGCAGTACTTC. This codes for CASSLGTGVLEQYF.

This chain uses TRBV5-1 with TRBJ2-7; tentative D call: TRBD1 (5 bases). This CDR3 is 15 amino acids long. Germline V gives CDR1 SGHRS, CDR2 YFSETQ. Trimming took off 0 bases at V and 2 bases at J, with 12 bases between the two ends. Here the CDR3 DNA reads TGCGCCAGCAGCTTGGCCTCTGGGGCTGCCTACGAGCAGTACTTC. It is translated as CASSLASGAAYEQYF.

The CDR3 DNA reads TGTGCCAGCAGCATCCACCCGTCGGGAGGGCGTAATGAAAAACTGTTTTTT. Its translation is CASSIHPSGGRNEKLFF. The chain joins TRBV7-9 to TRBJ1-4, with unresolved D. V was cut by 5 bases and J by 4 bases, with 20 bases left in between. The CDR3 covers 17 residues. Germline V gene sequence: CDR1 SEHNR, CDR2 FQNEAQ (reference sequence).

The chain is built from TRBV6-6 and TRBJ1-3, with D maybe TRBD1 (5 bases). The V end lost 6 bases, the J end lost 0 bases, and 15 bases lay between the germline ends. Germline CDR1 is MNHNY and CDR2 is SVGAGI (reference sequence). CDR3 size: 16 residues. The chain's CDR3 is CASSPGGSVSGNTIYF. CDR3 coding DNA: TGTGCCAGCAGCCCCGGGGGGTCCGTCTCTGGAAACACCATATATTTT.

The V and J genes are TRBV7-2 and TRBJ2-5, with TRBD2 matching 7 bases. This CDR3 comprises 14 residues. V lost 6 bases, J lost 9 bases, and 13 bases stayed unmatched. CDR1 is SGHTA, CDR2 FQGNSA, per germline. The chain's CDR3 is CASSTGEGPSSQYF. The CDR3 DNA sequence: TGTGCCAGCAGTACGGGGGAGGGACCCTCGTCCCAGTACTTC.

The chain couples TRBV7-3 to TRBJ2-6; 7 nucleotides match TRBD1. The germline CDR1 and CDR2 sequences are SGHTA and FQGTGA. The CDR3 consists of 15 residues. V gave up 5 bases and J gave up 2 bases; unmatched junction bases: 3. The DNA of the CDR3 is TGTGCCAGCAGCCAAGACAGGGCTGGGGCCAACGTCCTGACTTTC. It codes for CASSQDRAGANVLTF.

The chain couples TRBV7-9 to TRBJ2-3; TRBD1 might be the D (6 bases). The V end was cut by 6 bases, the J end by 1 base, with 8 bases between. Germline V gene data show CDR1 as SEHNR and CDR2 as FQNEAQ (reference sequence). This CDR3 has 13 residues. CDR3 amino acids: CASRRTGTDTQYF. The CDR3 coding sequence is TGTGCCAGCAGGCGGACAGGCACAGATACGCAGTATTTT.

The chain links TRBV10-3 to TRBJ1-5; 8 positions match TRBD1. CDR1 and CDR2 from the germline V gene are ENHRY and SYGVKD. The CDR3 runs 14 residues. Losses at the gene ends were 10 bases for V and 4 bases for J; bases not matched to a gene: 9. CDR3 sequence: CATYGGQENQPQHF. In DNA, the CDR3 is TGTGCCACTTACGGGGGACAGGAGAATCAGCCCCAGCATTTT.

This chain connects TRBV19 to TRBJ1-5, with D maybe TRBD1 (5 bases). The V end lost 1 base, the J end lost 1 base, and 11 bases lay between the germline ends. Germline CDR1 and CDR2: LNHDA and SQIVND (reference sequence). The CDR3 runs 16 residues. The CDR3 DNA follows: TGTGCCAGTAGTATAGGGCAGGGAAAAAGCAATCAGCCCCAGCATTTT. Amino acids: CASSIGQGKSNQPQHF.